The clone carrying this T cell receptor (beta chain) has a handful of counts. This specimen belongs to a study of T cells after yellow fever vaccination. The junction had 2 bases not matched to a gene; V was cut back by 6 bases and J by 1 base. The CDR3 totals 16 residues. Germline V gene lookup returns CDR1 ENHRY and CDR2 SYGVKD. Each CDR3 protein is one row after TCRdb ran MiXCR on the 5' RACE reads. Of about 52,000 distinct CDR3 sequences in the sample, 5% to 8.5% are singletons; the top ten hold about 24%. Study-wide points: In FACS-sorted repertoires, abundant clonotypes from the bulk population could appear as contaminants. Peak timing came faster in the weaker secondary response, day 5 versus 15.

This TCR was sampled from a man younger than 30 who received the YFV17D yellow fever vaccine. This sample comprised CD8+ T cells not binding an NS4B(214-222) dextramer, sorted from PBMCs, obtained about 41 days after the first yellow fever vaccination. This sequence joins TRBV10-3 and TRBJ2-6, with 11 nucleotides matching TRBD1. CDR3 nucleotides: TGTGCCATCAGCGGGACAGGGGGATCTGGGGCCAACGTCCTGACTTTC. This gives the protein CAISGTGGSGANVLTF.